This TCR beta chain was sequenced for a study of beta chain features in type 1 diabetes. Study observations and caveats: VDJ junctions from patients with type 1 diabetes contained fewer insertions and more deletions.

Concerning this clone itself: Its antigen is still unknown. At one end the junction does not follow the germline gene, possibly because of a read error.

TCRB transcripts that were expressed got sequenced, as all of the isolated RNA had been reverse transcribed. Sequencing used immunoSEQ multiplex PCR; TCRdb keeps in-frame clones, though not all of them. The sample holds 350,000 or so clones, around a fifth seen once. This receptor was taken from a woman aged 18-35 years in good health. Sequencing was performed on naive CD4+ T cells from blood.

The CDR3 DNA follows: TGTGCTAGCAGCCTCCCCGGGGGAACTGAGCAGTTCTTC. It specifies CASSLPGGTEQFF. The chain carries TRBV7-7 and TRBJ2-1; a weak D match, TRBD2 (6 bases). The CDR3 contains 13 residues. Germline assignment: CDR1 SSHAT and CDR2 FNYEAQ (reference sequence).